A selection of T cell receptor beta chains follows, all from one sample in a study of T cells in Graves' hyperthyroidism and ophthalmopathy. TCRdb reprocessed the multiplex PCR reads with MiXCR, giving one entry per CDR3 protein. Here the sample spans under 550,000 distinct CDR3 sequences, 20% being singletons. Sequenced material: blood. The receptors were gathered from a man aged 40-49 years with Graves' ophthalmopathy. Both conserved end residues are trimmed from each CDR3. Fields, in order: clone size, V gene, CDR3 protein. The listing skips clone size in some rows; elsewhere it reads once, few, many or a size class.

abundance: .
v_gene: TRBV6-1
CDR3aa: ASSEASRPWGYT

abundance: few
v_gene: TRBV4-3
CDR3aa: ASSQGLAGETSDEQF

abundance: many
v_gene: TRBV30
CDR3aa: AWGRQGNQPQH

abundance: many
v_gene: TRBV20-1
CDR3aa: GAPGDTYEQY

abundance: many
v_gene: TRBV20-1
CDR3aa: SARDNRGRFNTEAF

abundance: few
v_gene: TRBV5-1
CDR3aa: ASSPVTGSRGYT

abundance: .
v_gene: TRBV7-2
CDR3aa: ASSLEVDRRYT

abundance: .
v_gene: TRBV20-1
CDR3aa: SARTDPAVGTQY

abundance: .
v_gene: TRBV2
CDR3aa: ASSFWGQGPDTQY

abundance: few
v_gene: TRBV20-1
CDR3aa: SARDRQGVPYEQY

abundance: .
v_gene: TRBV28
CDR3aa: ASKRMGEQY

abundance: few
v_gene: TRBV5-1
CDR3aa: ASSPKGGSYEQY

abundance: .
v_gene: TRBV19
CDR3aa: ATLGYNEQF

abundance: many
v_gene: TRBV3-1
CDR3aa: ASSQDLASPYEQY

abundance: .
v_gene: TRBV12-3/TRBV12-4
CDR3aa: ASSHRDYTSPLH

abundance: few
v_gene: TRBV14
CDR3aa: ASSQGIFGGAIETQY